This T cell receptor beta chain emerged from a study of T cell repertoires in cytomegalovirus infection. Study as a whole: TCR beta signatures that were public indicated CMV infection and matching HLA type.

Study-level points and caveats: Across the ex vivo response, the dominant clonotypes were HLA-C-restricted CMV-specific TCR beta clonotypes. CMV carriers with the relevant HLA were identified by cumulative public TCR beta family frequency.

MiXCR was run by TCRdb on the reads, yielding one entry per CDR3 protein. This table has approximately 500,000 distinct CDR3 sequences, approximately 15% appearing once. Losses at the gene ends were 7 bases for V and 2 bases for J; bases not matched to a gene: 10. This CDR3 is 16 amino acids long. This clonotype was recorded many times. What it binds is unknown. This chain uses TRBV12-3 or TRBV12-4 with TRBJ2-1, with 8 bases identical to TRBD2. The TCR sequence derives from a human donor in good health (CMV status not recorded). Some clones in this sample may be carry-over from other donors' samples. The sample was CD8+ T cells from PBMCs. CDR3 residues: CASTYMISGAYNEQFF. CDR3 sequence (DNA): TGTGCCAGCACCTATATGATTAGCGGGGCCTACAATGAGCAGTTCTTC.